These 18 T cell receptor beta chains came from one sample sequenced in a study of read filtering for tumor transcriptome and immune sequencing. Molecular barcoded adaptors covering alpha/delta and beta/gamma chains were used on approximately 400 ng RNA. TCRdb itself ran the reads through MiXCR, one entry per CDR3 protein. The sample comprises 75,000 to 95,000 distinct CDR3 sequences, about a fifth of which are singletons, and about an eighth rests with the top ten. Material: a population of CD138-negative cells sorted from bone marrow. The receptors were sampled from a donor at least 40 years old with multiple myeloma.

The rearrangement joins TRBV2 to TRBJ2-4; D is tentatively TRBD1 or TRBD2 (6 bases each). V was clipped by 6 bases and J by 1 base, with 10 bases between them. The CDR3 is 14 residues long. Germline CDR1 and CDR2: SNHLY and FYNNEI. This CDR3 is CASSTGRAKNIQYF. CDR3 sequence (DNA): TGTGCCAGCAGCACAGGGAGGGCCAAAAACATTCAGTACTTC.

V gene TRBV21-1 combines with J gene TRBJ2-7; the table's TRBD1 call for D was not verified on the DNA. TRBV21-1 is a documented pseudogene. CDR3 size: 11 residues. CDR3 bases: TGTGCCAGCAGAGCTTTGGTGAGGGGGCGAGTC. Translated: CASRALVRGRV.

In this sample, this clonotype turned up many times. The V and J genes are TRBV28 and TRBJ2-5, with D hard to call. The CDR3 has 12 residues. With 6 bases removed from V and 4 bases from J, the gap between germline ends came to 9 bases. Looked up from germline, CDR1 is MDHEN and CDR2 is SYDVKM. The CDR3 DNA is TGTGCCAGCAGCCAGCTCTCAGAGACCCAGTACTTC. This codes for CASSQLSETQYF. Supplemented by reference TRBV28 and TRBJ2-5, the full variable domain reads DVKVTQSSRYLVKRTGEKVFLECVQDMDHENMFWYRQDPGLGLRLIYFSYDVKMKEKGDIPEGYSVSREKKERFSLILESASTNQTSMYLCASSQLSETQYFGPGTRLLVL.

This clonotype was seen at least ten times. The chain joins TRBV4-1 to TRBJ1-3; a possible D gene is TRBD1 (5 bases). The CDR3 runs 14 residues. The V end lost 1 base, the J end lost 5 bases, and 9 bases lay between the germline ends. Germline loops: CDR1 MGHRA, CDR2 YSYEKL. CDR3 nucleotide sequence: TGCGCCAGCAGCCAAGTGGGGACGAGAAACACCATATATTTT. Its protein is CASSQVGTRNTIYF.

A remark on this clonotype: This probably arose from a read error, given a far larger clone one base away. The chain carries TRBV6-2 or TRBV6-3 and TRBJ2-7, with D perhaps matching TRBD2 (6 bases). The CDR3 has 15 residues. Germline V CDR1 and CDR2: MNHEY, SVGEGT. V was cut by 5 bases and J by 7 bases, with 21 bases left in between. The DNA for the CDR3 is TGTGCCAGCAGTCCCGGGACTCTACCCTACAATGAGCAGTACTTC. This codes for CASSPGTLPYNEQYF.

This clonotype was observed a single time. It may be a read error: a sequence one base away is much more abundant. Lacking the conserved final phenylalanine or tryptophan, this CDR3 likely reflects a read error. The chain recombines TRBV3-1 with TRBJ2-2, with unresolved D. The CDR3 sequence is 15 residues long. CDR1 is LGHDT and CDR2 is YNNKEL in the germline V gene (reference sequence). Between the trimmed V and J ends, which lost 6 bases and 5 bases, there was a span of 16 bases. DNA for the CDR3: TGTGCCAGCAGGCTCAGAGGCGGTGGGACCGGGGAGCTGTTTCTT. Protein product: CASRLRGGGTGELFL.

The sample holds one count of this clonotype. Since a much larger clone is just one base distant, this may be a read error. The chain combines TRBV9 with TRBJ1-1; D uncertain. Germline-derived CDR1 and CDR2 are SGDLS and YYNGEE. The CDR3 consists of 16 residues. The CDR3 DNA reads as TGTGGCAGCAGCGACTGGCCTGGGCAGGTCAACACTGAAGCTTTCTTT. Its protein product is CGSSDWPGQVNTEAFF.

As for this clonotype: The germline gene is not matched at one end of the junction; a read error may be the cause. V gene TRBV7-7 combines with J gene TRBJ2-2; no definite D call. There are 16 residues in the CDR3. The V gene's germline CDR1 is SSHAT and CDR2 FNYEAQ (reference sequence). DNA for the CDR3: TGTGCTAGCAGCTTAGGGTCGACGGGCCTCACCGGGGAGCTGTTTTTT. This codes for CASSLGSTGLTGELFF. Variable domain in full (rest from reference TRBV7-7 and TRBJ2-2): GAGVSQSPRYKVTKRGQDVTLRCDPISSHATLYWYQQALGQGPEFLTYFNYEAQPDKSGLPSDRFSAERPEGSISTLTIQRTEQRDSAMYRCASSLGSTGLTGELFFGEGSRLTVL.

This clonotype was seen only a few times. V gene TRBV7-2 combines with J gene TRBJ2-6; D is unresolved. The germline CDR1 and CDR2 sequences are SGHTA and FQGNSA. V gave up 0 bases and J gave up 2 bases, with 11 bases separating them. The CDR3 spans 17 residues. As DNA, the CDR3 is TGTGCCAGCAGCTTAGCGGCCAGTCTAACTGGGGCCAACGTCCTGACTTTC. This encodes CASSLAASLTGANVLTF.

V usage is TRBV19 and J usage is TRBJ1-2, with TRBD1 as a possible D gene (5 bases). The germline gives CDR1 LNHDA, CDR2 SQIVND (reference sequence). The V end lost 11 bases, the J end lost 4 bases, and 11 bases lay between the germline ends. This CDR3 has 11 residues. The CDR3 here is CAGERGYGYTF. CDR3 coding DNA: TGTGCCGGTGAGAGGGGCTATGGCTACACCTTC.

This clonotype was seen many times. J is TRBJ2-1 and V is TRBV29-1, with 8 positions matching TRBD2. The CDR3 totals 15 residues. V gave up 3 bases and J gave up 4 bases; unmatched junction bases: 8. CDR1 and CDR2 (germline): SQVTM, ANQGSEA. The CDR3 region is CSVDFGRGGYNEQFF. The CDR3 coding sequence is TGCAGCGTTGATTTTGGCCGGGGGGGGTACAATGAGCAGTTCTTC.

This clonotype was seen repeatedly, ten times or more. CDR3 protein: CASSPGYTHNEQFF. The CDR3 bases are TGTGCCAGCAGCCCAGGGTACACGCACAATGAGCAGTTCTTC. The chain is built from TRBV11-3 and TRBJ2-1; a weak D match, TRBD1 (5 bases). Germline CDR1 reads SGHNT; CDR2 reads YENEEA. The CDR3 spans 14 residues. The V end lost 5 bases, the J end lost 5 bases, and 13 bases lay between the germline ends.

The rearrangement joins TRBV11-3 to TRBJ2-2; D not certain. The CDR3 is 14 residues long. Germline V gene lookup returns CDR1 SGHNT and CDR2 YENEEA. V lost 3 bases and J lost 1, with 6 bases in between. The CDR3 region has the DNA TGTGCCAGCAGCTTCCTGAGGAACACCGGGGAGCTGTTTTTT. Translation: CASSFLRNTGELFF.

The chain has TRBV28 and TRBJ2-7; TRBD1 is a possible D gene (6 bases). The V and J ends lost 6 bases and 2 bases respectively, with 14 bases between them. The CDR3 spans 14 residues. Germline V gene data show CDR1 as MDHEN and CDR2 as SYDVKM. The CDR3 spells CASRGRGLAYEQYF. CDR3 nucleotide sequence: TGTGCCAGCAGAGGCAGGGGTCTCGCCTACGAGCAGTACTTC.

This clonotype came up many times. This chain uses TRBV2 with TRBJ2-3; 13 bases agree with TRBD2. The CDR3 is 15 residues long. Germline lookup yields CDR1 SNHLY and CDR2 FYNNEI. J was trimmed by 4 bases and V by 9 bases; bases with no gene match: 7. The CDR3 protein is CARNGTSGVADTQYF. The CDR3 nucleotides are TGTGCCAGAAACGGGACTAGCGGGGTCGCAGATACGCAGTATTTT.

In its sample, this clonotype was seen many times. The chain combines TRBV28 with TRBJ1-1, with no clear D. With 11 bases removed from V and 0 bases from J, the gap between germline ends came to 10 bases. Germline lookup yields CDR1 MDHEN and CDR2 SYDVKM. This CDR3 spans 12 amino acids. In nucleotides, the CDR3 is TGTGCCGCGCAGGAAGTGAACACTGAAGCTTTCTTT. It translates to CAAQEVNTEAFF.

The genes are TRBV28 and TRBJ2-7, with 12 bases lining up with TRBD1. V lost 6 bases to trimming and J lost 2 bases; unmatched junction nucleotides: 2. The CDR3 sequence is 14 residues long. From germline, CDR1 is MDHEN and CDR2 SYDVKM. For the CDR3, the DNA is TGTGCCAGCAGGGGACAGGGGGCAACCTACGAGCAGTACTTC. Translation: CASRGQGATYEQYF.

The rearrangement links TRBV7-8 to TRBJ1-5; the D is unclear. The germline V gene encodes CDR1 SGHVS and CDR2 FQNEAQ. The CDR3 loop spans 15 amino acids. V shed 0 bases and J shed 5 bases, with 11 bases lying between them. CDR3 sequence (DNA): TGTGCCAGCAGCTTAGCGTCGGCAGGATATCAGCCCCAGCATTTT. Residues: CASSLASAGYQPQHF.